This TCR beta chain was identified in a study of T-cell memory formation after mild COVID-19. Turning to the study itself: The TCR clusters were mostly specific to one donor. Study outcomes and limitations: CD4+ contracting clones were mainly CM and EM; CD8+ ones, EMRA. Contracting clones, day 15 to 85, had balanced CD4/CD8, and later expanders favored CD4+.

This clonotype was seen a handful of times. Its antigen remains unknown. Trimming removed 4 bases from V and 0 bases from J; junction bases left unmatched: 7. The CDR3 is made up of 17 amino acids. Germline-derived CDR1 and CDR2 are LGHNA and YSLEER. TCRdb reprocessed the 5' RACE reads via MiXCR and lists one record per CDR3 protein. Of approximately 65,000 distinct CDR3 sequences listed, around 15% are singletons. Sequencing was carried out using PBMCs or a T cell subset sorted from them (not recorded which). This sequence joins TRBV4-3 and TRBJ2-1; 9 nucleotides line up with TRBD2. This clonotype was sampled from an adult woman who had mild COVID-19 (a few samples of this study predate the infection). Cell type and time point are not known. Written as DNA, the CDR3 is TGCGCCAGCAGCCTAACTAGCGGGCGCAACTCCTACAATGAGCAGTTCTTC. Protein product: CASSLTSGRNSYNEQFF.